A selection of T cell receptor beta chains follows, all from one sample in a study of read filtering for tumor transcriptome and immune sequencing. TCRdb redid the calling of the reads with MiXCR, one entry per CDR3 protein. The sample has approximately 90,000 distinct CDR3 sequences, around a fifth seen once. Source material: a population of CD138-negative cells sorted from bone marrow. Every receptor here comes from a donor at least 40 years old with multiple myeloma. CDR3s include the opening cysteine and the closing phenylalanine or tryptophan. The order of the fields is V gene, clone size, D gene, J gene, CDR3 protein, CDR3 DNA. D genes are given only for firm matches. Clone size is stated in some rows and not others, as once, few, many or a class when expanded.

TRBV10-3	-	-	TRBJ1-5	CAISERGQPQHF	TGTGCCATCAGTGAGAGGGGACAGCCCCAGCATTTT
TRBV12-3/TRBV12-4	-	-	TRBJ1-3	CASTLRSTIYF	TGTGCCAGCACCCTAAGGTCCACCATATATTTT
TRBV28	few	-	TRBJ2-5	CASSFRDGKTQYF	TGTGCCAGCAGTTTTAGGGACGGAAAGACCCAGTACTTC
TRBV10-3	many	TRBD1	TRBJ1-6	CAISESSQGASPLHF	TGTGCCATCAGTGAGTCCTCGCAGGGGGCATCACCCCTCCACTTT
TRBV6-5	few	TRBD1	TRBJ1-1	CASSKDRGLNTEAFF	TGTGCCAGCAGTAAAGACAGGGGGCTGAACACTGAAGCTTTCTTT
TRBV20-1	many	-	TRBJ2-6	CSARSGRSSGANVLTF	TGCAGTGCTAGGTCGGGTCGAAGCTCTGGGGCCAACGTCCTGACTTTC
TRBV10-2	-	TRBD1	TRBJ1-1	CATGTGVGNTEAFF	TGCGCCACCGGGACAGGGGTTGGGAACACTGAAGCTTTCTTT
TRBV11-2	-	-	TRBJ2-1	CASSFVRRIEQFF	TGTGCCAGCAGCTTCGTTCGGCGCATTGAGCAGTTCTTC
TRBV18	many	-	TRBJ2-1	CASSPETGRMDEQFF	TGTGCCAGCTCACCAGAGACAGGGAGGATGGATGAGCAGTTCTTC
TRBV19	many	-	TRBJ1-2	CASSKSGRRSDPRNYGYTF	TGTGCCAGTAGTAAGTCAGGGCGCCGGTCGGACCCCCGAAACTATGGCTACACCTTC
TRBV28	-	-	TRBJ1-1	CASREGAGTEAFF	TGTGCCAGCAGAGAAGGGGCAGGCACTGAAGCTTTCTTT
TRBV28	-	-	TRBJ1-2	CASSEGRPNYGYTF	TGTGCCAGCAGCGAGGGAAGGCCTAACTATGGCTACACCTTC
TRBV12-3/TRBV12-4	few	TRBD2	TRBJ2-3	CASRLRAGTSPDTQYF	TGTGCCAGCAGACTCCGAGCCGGGACTAGCCCAGATACGCAGTATTTT
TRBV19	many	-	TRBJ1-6	CASNNRENSPLHF	TGTGCCAGTAATAATCGAGAGAATTCACCCCTCCACTTT
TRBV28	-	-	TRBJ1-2	CASSFVGAFYGYTF	TGTGCCAGCAGTTTTGTGGGCGCTTTCTATGGCTACACCTTC
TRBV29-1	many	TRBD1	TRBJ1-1	CSVNKLDRAEAFF	TGCAGCGTCAACAAGCTCGACAGGGCTGAAGCTTTCTTT
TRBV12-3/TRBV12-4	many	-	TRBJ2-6	CASSPPAGANVLTF	TGTGCCAGCAGTCCCCCGGCCGGGGCCAACGTCCTGACTTTC
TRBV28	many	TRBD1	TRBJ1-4	CASRPRTGGEKLFF	TGTGCCAGCAGACCGAGGACAGGAGGGGAAAAACTGTTTTTT
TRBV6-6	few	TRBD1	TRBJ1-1	CASERTGVSNGAFF	TGCGCCAGTGAAAGGACAGGGGTATCGAACGGAGCTTTCTTT
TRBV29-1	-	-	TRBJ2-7	CSVWARNYEQYF	TGCAGCGTTTGGGCCCGGAACTACGAGCAGTACTTC
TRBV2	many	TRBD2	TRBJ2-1	CASIRGGSSYNEQFF	TGTGCCAGCATACGCGGGGGGAGCTCCTACAATGAGCAGTTCTTC
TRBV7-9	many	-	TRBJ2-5	CASSFVKETQYF	TGTGCCAGCAGCTTTGTGAAAGAGACCCAGTACTTC
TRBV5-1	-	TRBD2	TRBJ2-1	CASSLRTGGHNEQFF	TGCGCCAGCAGCTTACGAACGGGGGGTCACAATGAGCAGTTCTTC
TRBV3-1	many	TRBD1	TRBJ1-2	CASRTGGSYGYTF	TGTGCCAGCAGAACAGGGGGCAGCTATGGCTACACCTTC
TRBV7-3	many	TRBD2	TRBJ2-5	CASSLRGGLQGETQYF	TGTGCCAGCAGCTTACGGGGGGGGCTCCAGGGAGAGACCCAGTACTTC
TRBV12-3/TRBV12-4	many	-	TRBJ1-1	CASSLERVAEAFF	TGTGCCAGCAGTTTAGAGCGTGTCGCTGAAGCTTTCTTT
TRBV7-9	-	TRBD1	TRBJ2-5	CASSFGRGLQETQYF	TGTGCCAGCAGCTTCGGCAGGGGGCTGCAAGAGACCCAGTACTTC
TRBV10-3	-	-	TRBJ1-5	CAPPFRSNQPQHF	TGTGCCCCGCCCTTTCGTAGCAATCAGCCCCAGCATTTT
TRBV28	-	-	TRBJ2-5	CASIGRYETQYF	TGTGCCAGCATAGGTCGCTATGAGACCCAGTACTTC
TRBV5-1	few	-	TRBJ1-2	CASSLDPGGGYTF	TGCGCCAGCAGCTTGGACCCGGGAGGTGGCTACACCTTC
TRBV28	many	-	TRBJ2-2	CASSYRRNTGELFF	TGTGCCAGCAGCTATCGACGGAACACCGGGGAGCTGTTTTTT
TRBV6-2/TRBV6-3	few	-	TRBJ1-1	CASCGLSPGTEAFF	TGTGCCAGCTGCGGGCTCTCCCCGGGGACTGAAGCTTTCTTT
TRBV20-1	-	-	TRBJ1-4	CSARTPEKLFF	TGCAGTGCCAGGACACCTGAAAAACTGTTTTTT
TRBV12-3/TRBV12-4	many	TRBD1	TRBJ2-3	CASSFYGQGESTQYF	TGTGCCAGCAGTTTCTACGGACAGGGGGAGAGTACGCAGTATTTT
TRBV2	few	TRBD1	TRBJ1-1	CASSAQGAVTEAFF	TGTGCCAGCAGTGCTCAGGGGGCTGTCACTGAAGCTTTCTTT
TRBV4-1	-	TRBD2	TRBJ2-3	CASSPGTSGAPQYF	TGCGCCAGCAGCCCGGGGACTAGCGGGGCCCCGCAGTATTTT
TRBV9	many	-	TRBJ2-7	CASSPTGGVFNEQYF	TGTGCCAGCAGTCCCACGGGGGGCGTGTTTAACGAGCAGTACTTC
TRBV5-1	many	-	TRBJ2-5	CASSWQGRETQYF	TGCGCCAGCAGCTGGCAGGGGAGAGAGACCCAGTACTTC
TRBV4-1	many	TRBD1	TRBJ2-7	CASSQGTGGSYEQYF	TGCGCCAGCAGCCAAGGGACAGGGGGGTCCTACGAGCAGTACTTC
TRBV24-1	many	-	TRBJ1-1	CDPHGTEAFF	TGTGACCCCCACGGAACTGAAGCTTTCTTT
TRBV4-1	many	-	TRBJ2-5	CASSQGPRETQYF	TGCGCCAGCAGCCAAGGGCCCCGGGAGACCCAGTACTTC
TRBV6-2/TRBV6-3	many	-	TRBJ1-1	CASSPYLSRGGTEAFF	TGTGCCAGCAGCCCCTATCTTTCCAGGGGAGGGACTGAAGCTTTCTTT
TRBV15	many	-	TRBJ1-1	CATSREVRDLEAFF	TGTGCCACCAGCAGAGAAGTCAGGGATTTGGAAGCTTTCTTT
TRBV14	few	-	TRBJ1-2	CASSQDRGTGGYTF	TGTGCCAGCAGCCAAGATCGGGGGACGGGCGGCTACACCTTC
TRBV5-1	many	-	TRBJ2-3	CASSGGQTDTQYF	TGCGCCAGCAGCGGGGGGCAAACAGATACGCAGTATTTT
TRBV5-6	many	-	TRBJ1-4	CASSSRVEAEKLFF	TGTGCCAGCAGCTCCAGGGTAGAAGCTGAAAAACTGTTTTTT
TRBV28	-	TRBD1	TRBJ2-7	CASSQIMTGASEQYF	TGTGCCAGCAGTCAAATCATGACAGGGGCGTCCGAGCAGTACTTC
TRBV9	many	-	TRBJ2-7	CASSAGTGAPYEQYF	TGTGCCAGCAGCGCAGGGACCGGGGCGCCCTACGAGCAGTACTTC
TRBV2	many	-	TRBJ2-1	CASSSMRQFF	TGTGCCAGCAGTTCAATGAGACAGTTCTTC
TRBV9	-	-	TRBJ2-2	CASSPYAGVTGELFF	TGTGCCAGCAGCCCCTACGCAGGGGTTACCGGGGAGCTGTTTTTT
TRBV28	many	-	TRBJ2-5	CASSWNTRLETQYF	TGTGCCAGCAGTTGGAACACTAGATTAGAGACCCAGTACTTC
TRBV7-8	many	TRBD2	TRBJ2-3	CASSFNSGSTDTQYF	TGTGCCAGCAGCTTTAATAGCGGGAGCACAGATACGCAGTATTTT
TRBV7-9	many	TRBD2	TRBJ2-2	CASSLGLAENTGELFF	TGTGCCAGCAGCTTGGGACTAGCGGAGAACACCGGGGAGCTGTTTTTT
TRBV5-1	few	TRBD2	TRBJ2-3	CASSGRLAGVADTQYF	TGCGCCAGCAGCGGCAGATTGGCGGGGGTGGCAGATACGCAGTATTTT
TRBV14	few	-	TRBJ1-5	CASSHAGVDQPQHF	TGTGCCAGCAGCCATGCAGGGGTCGATCAGCCCCAGCATTTT
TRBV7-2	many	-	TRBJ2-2	CASSPRRDSFGTGELFF	TGTGCCAGCAGCCCTCGTCGGGACTCCTTCGGTACCGGGGAGCTGTTTTTT
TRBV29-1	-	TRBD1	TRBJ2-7	CSVGTGNEQYF	TGCAGCGTAGGGACAGGGAACGAGCAGTACTTC
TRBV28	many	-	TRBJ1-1	CASSFGLINTEAFF	TGTGCCAGCAGTTTCGGGCTCATAAACACTGAAGCTTTCTTT